This entry lists 29 T cell receptor beta chains sequenced from one sample in a study of blood T cells in healthy people across ages. Sample-barcoded 5' priming and a J-beta primer mix drove a second PCR of about 6 to 12 cycles. TCRdb called the 5' RACE reads again in MiXCR, with one record for every CDR3 protein. The data show 450,000 to 650,000 distinct CDR3 sequences, 24% seen once. This same sample was also taken into another study, of T cells of mothers and their children.

Source material: blood. These receptors were obtained from a boy aged 10-17 years in good health.

This chain connects TRBV27 to TRBJ2-1; 8 bases are shared with TRBD2. With V trimmed by 6 bases and J by 7 bases, 14 bases remained unmatched. The length of the CDR3 is 16 residues. In germline, CDR1 is MNHEY, CDR2 SMNVEV (reference sequence). DNA of the CDR3: TGTGCCAGCAGACCCACCGGGACTAGTGATGCGAATGAGCAGTTCTTC. It is translated as CASRPTGTSDANEQFF.

This clonotype has a handful of counts. The junction differs from germline at one of its ends, possibly a read error. V gene TRBV6-5 combines with J gene TRBJ2-3; D ambiguous. CDR3 length equals 14 residues. CDR1 is MNHEY and CDR2 is SVGAGI in the germline V gene. The CDR3 DNA sequence: TGTGCCAACAGTTACTCTCGCCGAACAGATACGCAGTATTTT. This sequence encodes CANSYSRRTDTQYF.

The gene calls are TRBV28 and TRBJ1-1; D gene uncertain. Germline V gives CDR1 MDHEN, CDR2 SYDVKM. Trimming took off 8 bases at V and 5 bases at J, with 18 bases between the two ends. This CDR3 contains 14 residues. The CDR3 reads CASDPGAGWTEAFF. The CDR3 DNA reads as TGTGCCAGCGACCCTGGAGCGGGATGGACTGAAGCTTTCTTT.

The chain employs TRBV28 and TRBJ1-3; D is unresolved. The CDR3 spans 14 residues. Trimming removed 7 bases at V and 3 bases at J, with 13 bases between. Germline V CDR1 and CDR2: MDHEN, SYDVKM. CDR3 sequence reads: CASTPLPNGNTIYF. CDR3 DNA: TGTGCCAGCACCCCGCTCCCCAATGGAAACACCATATATTTT.

This clonotype was recorded many times. The V and J genes are TRBV5-1 and TRBJ2-7; TRBD1 matches 8 bases. The CDR3 is made up of 14 amino acids. Trimming at V came to 4 bases and at J to 3 bases, leaving 6 bases not matched to a gene. The germline V gene encodes CDR1 SGHRS and CDR2 YFSETQ. The CDR3 spells CASSGNRGVYEQYF. CDR3 coding DNA: TGCGCCAGCAGCGGAAACAGGGGGGTCTACGAGCAGTACTTC.

V and J are TRBV9 and TRBJ2-3; no clear D gene. V lost 2 bases, J lost 0 bases, and 7 bases lay in between. The CDR3 has 14 amino acids. The germline V gene encodes CDR1 SGDLS and CDR2 YYNGEE. The CDR3 protein is CASSVSHSTDTQYF. In DNA form, the CDR3 reads TGTGCCAGCAGCGTCTCCCATAGCACAGATACGCAGTATTTT.

There are a few counts of this clonotype. The V and J genes are TRBV9 and TRBJ2-3, with D tentatively TRBD2 (6 bases). V lost 2 bases, J lost 2 bases, and 12 bases lay in between. Germline lookup yields CDR1 SGDLS and CDR2 YYNGEE. The CDR3 spans 15 residues. As DNA, the CDR3 is TGTGCCAGCAGCGTGGGACTTGGGTCCACAGATACGCAGTATTTT. It is translated as CASSVGLGSTDTQYF.

The table lists this clonotype with a few counts. No conserved phenylalanine or tryptophan ends this CDR3, so it is likely a read error. The genes are TRBV30 and TRBJ1-2, with a tentative D call TRBD1 (5 bases). Germline V gene lookup returns CDR1 GTSNPN and CDR2 SVGIG (reference sequence). Trimming removed 8 bases at V and 4 bases at J, with 20 bases between. There are 14 residues in the CDR3. CDR3 in amino acids: CARRPSGGSYGYTL. The CDR3 DNA sequence: TGTGCCAGACGTCCGTCGGGGGGAAGCTATGGCTACACCCTC.

The chain combines TRBV6-1 with TRBJ1-3, with 8 positions matching TRBD1. Germline values: CDR1 MNHNS, CDR2 SASEGT. The ends lost 4 bases at V and 1 base at J; junction bases unmatched: 3. This CDR3 region has 15 residues. The CDR3 loop reads CASSGTGLSGNTIYF. The CDR3 DNA reads as TGTGCCAGCAGTGGGACAGGGCTATCTGGAAACACCATATATTTT.

This clonotype has a handful of counts. The J gene is TRBJ2-3, the V gene TRBV11-2; TRBD1 matches at 8 bases. Losses at the gene ends were 3 bases for V and 4 bases for J; bases not matched to a gene: 6. The CDR3 sequence is 15 residues long. Germline CDR1 is SGHAT and CDR2 is FQNNGV. The CDR3 spells CASSFQGARSDTQYF. The CDR3 region has the DNA TGTGCCAGCAGCTTCCAGGGGGCGAGGTCAGATACGCAGTATTTT.

This clonotype was observed a handful of times. V and J are TRBV7-9 and TRBJ2-7; weak D call: TRBD1 (5 bases). With 8 bases removed from V and 2 bases from J, the gap between germline ends came to 16 bases. Germline CDR1 is SEHNR and CDR2 is FQNEAQ (reference sequence). The CDR3 covers 14 residues. In nucleotides, the CDR3 is TGTGCCAGCTCGACGGCACAGGATACCTACGAGCAGTACTTC. This translates into CASSTAQDTYEQYF.

This clonotype showed up just a few times. The genes are TRBV4-1 and TRBJ2-7; D may be TRBD2 (5 bases). Germline CDR1 and CDR2: MGHRA and YSYEKL. Trimming took 4 bases from V and 0 from J, leaving 16 bases between them. The CDR3 loop spans 16 amino acids. In DNA form, the CDR3 reads TGCGCCAGCAGCCCCCACCCGCGTGGGAGCTCCTACGAGCAGTACTTC. Its protein is CASSPHPRGSSYEQYF.

This chain joins TRBV24-1 and TRBJ1-1; 9 bases line up with TRBD1. Germline trimming cut 7 bases from V and 8 bases from J; bases unmatched to any gene: 4. In germline, CDR1 is KGHDR, CDR2 SFDVKD. This CDR3 contains 12 residues. The CDR3: CATRQGASEAFF. Written as DNA, the CDR3 is TGTGCCACCAGACAGGGGGCATCCGAAGCTTTCTTT.

The CDR3 nucleotides read TGTGCCACCAGCACCGGGACAGGGGCGTTGTACGAGCAGTACTTC. This codes for CATSTGTGALYEQYF. The J gene is TRBJ2-5, the V gene TRBV24-1; 10 bases agree with TRBD1. The assigned J gene may be wrong: the sequence end matches TRBJ2-7 better. Germline CDR1 is KGHDR and CDR2 is SFDVKD. The CDR3 is 15 amino acids.

The gene calls are TRBV12-3 or TRBV12-4 and TRBJ1-3, with 7 bases that match TRBD1. The V segment lost 5 bases and the J segment 0 bases; nucleotides outside the gene matches: 10. This CDR3 has 17 amino acids. In DNA form, the CDR3 reads TGTGCCAGCAGTCTAGGAGTACAGGGGAGCTCTGGAAACACCATATATTTT. Encoded protein: CASSLGVQGSSGNTIYF.

The chain is built from TRBV20-1 and TRBJ2-2, with D tentatively TRBD1 or TRBD2 (5 bases each). Trimming shortened V by 5 bases and J by 0 bases, and 10 bases separated the two germline ends. The CDR3 length is 14 residues. Germline loops: CDR1 DFQATT, CDR2 SNEGSKA (reference sequence). This CDR3 reads CSAGTATNTGELFF. CDR3 bases: TGCAGTGCTGGGACCGCTACGAACACCGGGGAGCTGTTTTTT.

A single count supports this clonotype. In this CDR3 the conserved last residue, phenylalanine or tryptophan, is missing, so a read error is likely. This sequence joins TRBV7-2 and TRBJ2-7; D remains unclear. Germline V gene lookup returns CDR1 SGHTA and CDR2 FQGNSA. CDR3 length: 12 amino acids. The germline V and J ends were trimmed by 5 bases and 6 bases, with 11 bases remaining between them. The CDR3 coding sequence is TGTGCCAGCAGCGATTTCCGGCGCGAGCAGTACTCC. Its protein product is CASSDFRREQYS.

The chain is built from TRBV7-2 and TRBJ1-1; possible D gene TRBD1, 5 bases. The germline gives CDR1 SGHTA, CDR2 FQGNSA. This CDR3 contains 14 residues. V was pared by 3 bases and J by 3 bases, with 11 bases between. Written as DNA, the CDR3 is TGTGCCAGCAGCTTCAAAATAGGGGACACTGAAGCTTTCTTT. Its translation is CASSFKIGDTEAFF.

This clonotype occurred a few times. The V gene is TRBV20-1, the J gene TRBJ2-3; 7 bases agree with TRBD1. The CDR3 extends over 16 amino acids. Germline V CDR1 and CDR2: DFQATT, SNEGSKA (reference sequence). The V segment lost 0 bases and the J segment 0 bases; nucleotides outside the gene matches: 6. In nucleotides, the CDR3 is TGCAGTGCTAGAGATAAGAAGGGGGCGAGCACAGATACGCAGTATTTT. Translated, it gives CSARDKKGASTDTQYF.

This clonotype was recorded at least ten times. The rearrangement uses TRBV10-3 and TRBJ2-5; D call uncertain. The CDR3 has 16 residues. CDR1 and CDR2 (germline): ENHRY, SYGVKD. Deletions cut 0 bases from V and 4 bases from J, with 15 bases between. The CDR3 spells CAISESNPSIRETQYF. CDR3 DNA sequence: TGTGCCATCAGTGAGTCGAATCCCAGTATCCGAGAGACCCAGTACTTC.

The chain recombines TRBV11-2 with TRBJ1-5; D remains ambiguous. The CDR3 loop spans 13 amino acids. Germline CDR1 is SGHAT and CDR2 is FQNNGV. V lost 2 bases and J 7 bases, leaving 9 bases between the germline ends. Written as DNA, the CDR3 is TGTGCCAGCAGCTTAATGGACGGGCAGCCCCAGCATTTT. Protein product: CASSLMDGQPQHF.

This clonotype has a handful of counts. This chain links TRBV20-1 with TRBJ2-1, with D possibly TRBD1 on 6 matching bases. Trimming cost V 1 base and J 2 bases, with 15 bases left between them. The CDR3 runs 16 residues. CDR1 is DFQATT, CDR2 SNEGSKA, per germline (reference sequence). The CDR3 DNA reads TGCAGTGCTAGAGTTTCCGGGCAGGGGCCCTACAATGAGCAGTTCTTC. Translating it yields CSARVSGQGPYNEQFF.

This clonotype was seen a handful of times. The chain recombines TRBV27 with TRBJ1-6; D uncertain. Trimming stripped 2 bases from V and 10 bases from J, with 12 bases between. This CDR3 comprises 14 residues. In germline, CDR1 is MNHEY, CDR2 SMNVEV (reference sequence). CDR3 amino acids: CASSLGGRYSPLHF. The CDR3 nucleotides are TGTGCCAGCAGTTTAGGAGGGAGATACTCACCCCTCCACTTT.

This clonotype has more than one count but fewer than ten. CDR3 region: CASSLIGYFGNQPQHF. The CDR3 bases are TGTGCCAGCAGTTTAATAGGCTACTTTGGCAATCAGCCCCAGCATTTT. This chain connects TRBV28 to TRBJ1-5; D is ambiguous. This CDR3 contains 16 residues. V lost 2 bases to trimming and J lost 2 bases, with 13 bases between them. Germline loops: CDR1 MDHEN, CDR2 SYDVKM.

The chain recombines TRBV18 with TRBJ2-5; weak D call: TRBD2 (6 bases). V lost 0 bases to trimming and J lost 6 bases, with 14 bases between them. Looked up from germline, CDR1 is KGHSH and CDR2 is LQKENI. CDR3 size: 15 residues. The CDR3, as DNA: TGTGCCAGCTCACCACCGGGCAGGGAGGTAAAGACCCAGTACTTC. Translation: CASSPPGREVKTQYF. Together with reference TRBV18 and TRBJ2-5, the CDR3 gives the full variable domain: NAGVMQNPRHLVRRRGQEARLRCSPMKGHSHVYWYRQLPEEGLKFMVYLQKENIIDESGMPKERFSAEFPKEGPSILRIQQVVRGDSAAYFCASSPPGREVKTQYFGPGTRLLVL.

The rearrangement links TRBV20-1 to TRBJ1-2, with 9 nucleotides matching TRBD1. The CDR3 totals 15 residues. Germline CDR1 is DFQATT and CDR2 is SNEGSKA (reference sequence). Trimming at V came to 1 base and at J to 1 base, leaving 4 bases not matched to a gene. The DNA for the CDR3 is TGCAGTGCTAGAGCCGGGACAGGGCGTAACTATGGCTACACCTTC. Amino acid sequence: CSARAGTGRNYGYTF.

The chain carries TRBV12-3 or TRBV12-4 and TRBJ2-3; D unclear. Trimming pared 6 bases from V and 1 base from J, leaving 17 bases between. This CDR3 has 16 residues. The CDR3, as DNA: TGTGCCAGCAGCCTAGACATATCTTTCGGCACAGATACGCAGTATTTT. It encodes CASSLDISFGTDTQYF.

This clonotype was counted ten times or more. The J gene is TRBJ2-3, the V gene TRBV29-1; D is undetermined. V lost 7 bases and J 2 bases, leaving 4 bases between the germline ends. Germline V lookup: CDR1 SQVTM, CDR2 ANQGSEA. This CDR3 spans 10 amino acids. CDR3 sequence reads: CSGLTDTQYF. CDR3 coding DNA: TGCAGCGGCCTCACAGATACGCAGTATTTT.

This clonotype was seen only a few times. J is TRBJ2-1 and V is TRBV12-3 or TRBV12-4; 9 bases map to TRBD1. The CDR3 runs to 15 residues. The V gene end was trimmed by 6 bases and the J gene end by 5 bases; junction bases not matched to a gene: 8. This CDR3 reads CASSQGQGMDNEQFF. CDR3 nucleotides: TGTGCCAGCAGCCAGGGACAGGGAATGGACAATGAGCAGTTCTTC.